The 2 T cell receptor beta chains below all came from one sample that was sequenced in a study of shared clonotypes between healthy human individuals. TCRdb keeps only in-frame clones here, not all; method: immunoSEQ multiplex PCR. Here the sample spans roughly 1,600,000 clones, around 98.5% being singletons. Sequencing was carried out using naive CD4+ T cells sorted from blood. Indicated subset: CD45RA+ positively selected. These receptors originate from a man aged 25-45 years in good health.

This chain connects TRBV7-9 to TRBJ1-4; perhaps TRBD1 as D (6 bases). This CDR3 is 13 amino acids long. V lost 4 bases to trimming and J lost 6 bases, with 9 bases between them. Germline CDR1 is SEHNR and CDR2 is FQNEAQ (reference sequence). For the CDR3, the DNA is TGTGCCAGCAGCTCAGGGGAATATGAAAAACTGTTTTTT. It translates to CASSSGEYEKLFF.

The rearrangement uses TRBV25-1 and TRBJ2-1; D might be TRBD2 (6 bases). This CDR3 is 14 amino acids long. CDR1 is MGHDK, CDR2 SYGVNS, per germline. With 1 base removed from V and 9 bases from J, the gap between germline ends came to 13 bases. The CDR3 protein is CASSESPGLREQFF. The CDR3 DNA is TGTGCCAGCAGTGAATCCCCGGGACTTCGTGAGCAGTTCTTC.